This TCR beta chain appears in the sequencing data of a study of blood T cell repertoires in COVID-19. The germline CDR1 and CDR2 sequences are SQVTM and ANQGSEA. The trim removed 6 bases at V and 4 bases at J, leaving 4 bases unmatched. The CDR3 extends over 12 amino acids. The table came from immunoSEQ multiplex PCR; TCRdb's copy has only in-frame clones and leaves some out. The repertoire holds roughly 120,000 clones, with 70% to 90% as singletons. The sequenced material came from peripheral blood. This chain joins TRBV29-1 and TRBJ2-7, with 9 bases fitting TRBD1. This clonotype was obtained from a human donor in a cohort sampled during active COVID-19. CDR3 nucleotides: TGCAGCGTAGGACAGGGGATGTACGAGCAGTACTTC. Residues: CSVGQGMYEQYF.